This TCR beta chain came from a study of blood T cell repertoires in COVID-19. Study information: COVID-19 samples, acute and convalescent, were from the United States, Italy and Spain. Sources were T cells, B-cell-depleted T cells, or PBMCs; the material itself was cDNA or gDNA.

Original methodology: From reference gene primer amplification, estimates of nucleated cell counts were derived. Here immunoSEQ multiplex PCR was the method, and the copy in TCRdb shows in-frame clones only, minus some. That table supplies the V and J calls and clone size; D and trimming were determined from the DNA. The sample shows about 69,000 clones, 75% to 80% of them seen only once. This clone was recorded only once. The germline CDR1 and CDR2 sequences are SGHVS and FNYEAQ. The V end was cut by 3 bases, the J end by 7 bases, with 9 bases between. The CDR3 is 12 amino acids. The rearrangement uses TRBV7-6 and TRBJ1-1; tentative D call: TRBD1 (5 bases). Material: peripheral blood. This TCR was recovered from a human donor in a cohort sampled during active COVID-19. The CDR3, as DNA: TGTGCCAGCAGCTTCGGGGGAGGTGAAGCTTTCTTT. This codes for CASSFGGGEAFF.